The entry that follows covers one TCR beta chain sequence. Antigen specificity is unknown. Measured with immunoSEQ multiplex PCR; TCRdb has only the in-frame clones, and not every one. Here the sample spans about 150,000 clones, 85% to 95% being singletons. Pooling covered second doses at about 4 or about 12 weeks. Between the trimmed V and J ends, which lost 7 bases and 4 bases, there was a span of 14 bases. The CDR3 contains 14 residues. The germline gives CDR1 LNHDA, CDR2 SQIVND (reference sequence). This sample was included in a study of T cell responses to AZD1222 COVID-19 vaccine. Study observations and caveats: There were mostly white British donors and more females than males, and clonal diversity was possibly underestimated.

The sequence was obtained from an adult who received the AZD1222 COVID-19 vaccine. J is TRBJ1-5 and V is TRBV19; a possible D gene is TRBD1 (6 bases). This sample comprised peripheral blood, obtained 28 days after the second AZD1222 dose. DNA for the CDR3: TGTGCCAGTAAGGGGGGGGGAGCTAATCAGCCCCAGCATTTT. Translating it yields CASKGGGANQPQHF. The full variable domain, completed using reference TRBV19 and TRBJ1-5, is DGGITQSPKYLFRKEGQNVTLSCEQNLNHDAMYWYRQDPGQGLRLIYYSQIVNDFQKGDIAEGYSVSREKKESFPLTVTSAQKNPTAFYLCASKGGGANQPQHFGDGTRLSIL.